This T cell receptor beta chain derives from a study of beta chain features in type 1 diabetes. Study findings and constraints: When Type 1 diabetes patients were examined, their TCRB CDR3s proved moderately but significantly shorter in all four CD4+ subsets. PCR, the amplification step, might favor shorter templates, equally in patients and controls.

Worth noting for this clone: Antigen unknown.

Investigators reverse transcribed all isolated RNA, so they sequenced expressed TCRB transcripts. The assay was immunoSEQ multiplex PCR, and TCRdb's table has in-frame clones only and misses some. The sample records around 300,000 clones, roughly 8% being singletons. Central memory, naive, regulatory and stem cell-like memory CD4+ cells were sorted by CD45RO/CCR7/CD25/CD127/CD95/CD27. The source of this sequence is a young woman in good health. The material sequenced was central memory CD4+ T cells from blood.

The CDR3 here is CASSLSGFGTEAFF. Here the CDR3 DNA reads TGCGCCAGCAGCTTATCCGGCTTCGGTACTGAAGCTTTCTTT. The chain couples TRBV5-1 to TRBJ1-1; unclear D gene. This CDR3 is built from 14 residues. Germline V gene lookup returns CDR1 SGHRS and CDR2 YFSETQ. Trimming took off 2 bases at V and 5 bases at J, with 13 bases between the two ends.